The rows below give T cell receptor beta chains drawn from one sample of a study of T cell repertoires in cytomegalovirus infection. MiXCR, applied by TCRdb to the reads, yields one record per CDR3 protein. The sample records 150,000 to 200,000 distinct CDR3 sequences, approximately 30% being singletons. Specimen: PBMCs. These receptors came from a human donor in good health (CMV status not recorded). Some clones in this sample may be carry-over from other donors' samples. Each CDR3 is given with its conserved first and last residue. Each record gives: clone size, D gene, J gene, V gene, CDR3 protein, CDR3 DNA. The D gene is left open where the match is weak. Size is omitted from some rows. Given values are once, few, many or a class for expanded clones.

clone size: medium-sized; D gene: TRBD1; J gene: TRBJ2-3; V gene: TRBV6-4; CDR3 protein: CASSGTGGTDTQYF; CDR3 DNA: TGTGCCAGCAGTGGGACAGGGGGCACAGATACGCAGTATTTT
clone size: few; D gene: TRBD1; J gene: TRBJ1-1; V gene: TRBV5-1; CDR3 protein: CASTLTGRDTEAFF; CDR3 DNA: TGCGCCAGCACCTTGACAGGGCGGGACACTGAAGCTTTCTTT
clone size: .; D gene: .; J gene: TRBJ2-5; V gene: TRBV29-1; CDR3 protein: CSVELNTGTQYF; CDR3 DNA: TGCAGCGTTGAATTAAACACAGGGACCCAGTACTTC
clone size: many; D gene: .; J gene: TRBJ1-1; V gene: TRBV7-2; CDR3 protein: CASSSMDGSNTEAFF; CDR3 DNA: TGTGCCAGCAGCTCAATGGACGGATCGAACACTGAAGCTTTCTTT
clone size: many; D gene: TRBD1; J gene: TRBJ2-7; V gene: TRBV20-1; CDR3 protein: CSAVGTGSPYEQYF; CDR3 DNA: TGCAGTGCTGTAGGGACAGGGAGTCCCTACGAGCAGTACTTC
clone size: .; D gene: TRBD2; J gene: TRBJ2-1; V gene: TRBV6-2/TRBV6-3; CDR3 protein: CASSSTGLPDNEQFF; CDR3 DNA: TGTGCCAGCAGTTCCACGGGACTACCTGACAATGAGCAGTTCTTC
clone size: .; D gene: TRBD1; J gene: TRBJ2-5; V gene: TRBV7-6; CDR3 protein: CASSLVGTGQETQYF; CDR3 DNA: TGTGCCAGCAGCTTAGTCGGGACAGGACAAGAGACCCAGTACTTC
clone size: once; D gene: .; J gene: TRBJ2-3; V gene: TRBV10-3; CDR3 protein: CAIRNSIGTSTDTQYF; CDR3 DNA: TGTGCCATCAGAAACTCAATAGGGACAAGCACAGATACGCAGTATTTT
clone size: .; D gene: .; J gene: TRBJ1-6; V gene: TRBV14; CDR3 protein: CASSQEAGWNSPLHF; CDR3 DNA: TGTGCCAGCAGCCAAGAGGCAGGGTGGAATTCACCCCTCCACTTT
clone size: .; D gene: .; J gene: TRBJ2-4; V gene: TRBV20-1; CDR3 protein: CSARDLKGNIQYF; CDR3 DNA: TGCAGTGCTAGAGATCTGAAAGGAAACATTCAGTACTTC
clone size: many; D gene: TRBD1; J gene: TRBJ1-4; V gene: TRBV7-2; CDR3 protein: CASSLGQIGEKLFF; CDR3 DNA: TGTGCCAGCAGCTTGGGACAGATAGGGGAAAAACTGTTTTTT
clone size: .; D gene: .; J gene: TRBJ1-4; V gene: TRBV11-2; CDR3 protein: CASRAGTEHEKLFF; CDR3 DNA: TGTGCCAGCAGAGCCGGGACGGAACACGAAAAACTGTTTTTT
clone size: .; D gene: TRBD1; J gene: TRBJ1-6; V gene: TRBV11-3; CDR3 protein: CASSLTGGDSPLHF; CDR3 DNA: TGTGCCAGCAGCTTGACAGGGGGCGATTCACCCCTCCACTTT
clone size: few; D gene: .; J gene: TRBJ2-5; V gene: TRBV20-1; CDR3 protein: CSAPKGGQNSETQYF; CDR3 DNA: TGCAGTGCCCCCAAGGGGGGACAAAACTCGGAGACCCAGTACTTC
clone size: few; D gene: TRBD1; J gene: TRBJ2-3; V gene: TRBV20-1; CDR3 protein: CSAPQGVYTQYF; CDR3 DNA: TGCAGTGCGCCCCAGGGGGTCTATACGCAGTATTTT
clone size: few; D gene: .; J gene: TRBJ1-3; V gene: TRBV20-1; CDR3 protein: CSALPLGGRGNTIYF; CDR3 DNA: TGCAGTGCCCTCCCTCTGGGGGGGAGAGGAAACACCATATATTTT
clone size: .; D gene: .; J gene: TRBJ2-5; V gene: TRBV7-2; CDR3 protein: CASSTSSPFEVETQYF; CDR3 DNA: TGTGCCAGCAGCACTAGTTCCCCCTTTGAGGTAGAGACCCAGTACTTC
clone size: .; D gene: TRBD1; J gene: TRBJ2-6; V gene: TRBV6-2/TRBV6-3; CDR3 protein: CASSYEGTVSGANVLTF; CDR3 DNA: TGTGCCAGCAGTTACGAAGGGACAGTTTCTGGGGCCAACGTCCTGACTTTC
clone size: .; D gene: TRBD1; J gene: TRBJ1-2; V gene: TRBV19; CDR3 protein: CASSNLGLQGASKYGYTF; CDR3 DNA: TGTGCCAGTAGTAACCTAGGATTACAGGGGGCCTCGAAGTATGGCTACACCTTC
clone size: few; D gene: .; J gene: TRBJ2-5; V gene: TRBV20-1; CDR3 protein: CSARDPRGSETQYF; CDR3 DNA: TGCAGTGCTAGAGATCCGCGCGGGTCGGAGACCCAGTACTTC
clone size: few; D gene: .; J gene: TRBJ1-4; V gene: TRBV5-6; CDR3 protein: CASSLRDSSSKLFF; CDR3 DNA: TGTGCCAGCAGCTTAAGAGACAGCAGTTCAAAACTGTTTTTT
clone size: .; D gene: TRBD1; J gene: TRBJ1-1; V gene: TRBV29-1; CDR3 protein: CSVEPHWTGGGGLMTEAFF; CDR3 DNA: TGCAGCGTTGAACCCCACTGGACAGGGGGCGGGGGACTCATGACTGAAGCTTTCTTT
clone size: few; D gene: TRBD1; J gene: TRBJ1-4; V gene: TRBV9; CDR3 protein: CASSVGQTNEKLFF; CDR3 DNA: TGTGCCAGCAGCGTGGGACAGACTAATGAAAAACTGTTTTTT
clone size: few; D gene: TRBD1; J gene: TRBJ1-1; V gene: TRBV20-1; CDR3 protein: CSAQRDSLEAFF; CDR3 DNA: TGCAGTGCACAAAGGGACAGCCTTGAAGCTTTCTTT
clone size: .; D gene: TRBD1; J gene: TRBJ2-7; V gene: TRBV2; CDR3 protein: CASKEGQGKASYEQYF; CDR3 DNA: TGTGCCAGCAAGGAGGGACAGGGGAAAGCGTCCTACGAGCAGTACTTC
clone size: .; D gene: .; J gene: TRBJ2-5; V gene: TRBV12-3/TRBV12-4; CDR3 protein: CASSSWGEETQYF; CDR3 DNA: TGTGCCAGCAGTTCATGGGGCGAAGAGACCCAGTACTTC
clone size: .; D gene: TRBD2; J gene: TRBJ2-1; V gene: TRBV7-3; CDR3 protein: CASKGLFVGGDNEQFF; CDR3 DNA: TGTGCCAGCAAGGGTCTTTTCGTGGGGGGGGACAATGAGCAGTTCTTC
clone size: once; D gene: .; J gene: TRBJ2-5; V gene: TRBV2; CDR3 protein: CASSLEFGETQYF; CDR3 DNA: TGTGCCAGCAGCCTCGAGTTTGGGGAGACCCAGTACTTC
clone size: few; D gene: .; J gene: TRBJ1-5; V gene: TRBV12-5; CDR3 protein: CASEGGAGNQPQHF; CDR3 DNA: TGTGCTAGTGAAGGTGGGGCAGGGAATCAGCCCCAGCATTTT
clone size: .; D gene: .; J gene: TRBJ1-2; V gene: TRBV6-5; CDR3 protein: CASSHMDGGYTF; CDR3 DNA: TGTGCCAGCAGTCACATGGACGGGGGCTACACCTTC
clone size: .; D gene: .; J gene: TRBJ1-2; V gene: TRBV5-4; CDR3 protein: CASSPQRETGYTF; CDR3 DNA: TGTGCCAGCAGCCCTCAACGGGAAACAGGCTACACCTTC
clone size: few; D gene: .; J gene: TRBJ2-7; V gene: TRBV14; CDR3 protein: CASSHQQGHATEQYF; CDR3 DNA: TGTGCCAGCAGCCACCAGCAGGGACACGCCACCGAGCAGTACTTC
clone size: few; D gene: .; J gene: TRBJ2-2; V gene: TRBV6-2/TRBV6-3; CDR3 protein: CASSYIQGANTGELFF; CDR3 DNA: TGTGCCAGCAGTTACATACAGGGCGCGAACACCGGGGAGCTGTTTTTT
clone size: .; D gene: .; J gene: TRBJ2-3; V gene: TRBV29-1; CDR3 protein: CSVREDTQYF; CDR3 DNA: TGCAGCGTCAGGGAAGATACGCAGTATTTT
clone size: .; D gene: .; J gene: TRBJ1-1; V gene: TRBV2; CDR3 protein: CASRVTVAAEAFF; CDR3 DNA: TGTGCCAGCAGGGTGACAGTCGCCGCTGAAGCTTTCTTT
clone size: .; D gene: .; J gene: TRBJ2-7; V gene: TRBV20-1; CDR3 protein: CSASRQVPYEQYF; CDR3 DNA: TGCAGTGCTAGCCGACAGGTGCCCTACGAGCAGTACTTC
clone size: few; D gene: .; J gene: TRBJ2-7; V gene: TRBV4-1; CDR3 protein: CASAQERGKQLNSYEQYF; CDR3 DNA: TGCGCCAGCGCCCAAGAAAGGGGAAAACAGTTGAACTCCTACGAGCAGTACTTC